Presented here are 9 T cell receptor beta chains from one specimen sequenced in a study of graft-versus-host responses after intestinal transplantation. Graft-derived tissue was subjected to processing to liberate intraepithelial and lamina propria lymphocytes. Sequenced by immunoSEQ multiplex PCR; TCRdb stores in-frame clones only, minus some. The sample lists under 75,000 clones; 89% were seen once. The source material was ileum tissue, sampled around 350 days after transplant. The receptors were sampled from a human patient who received an intestinal transplant, so some T cells may come from the graft donor.

This clone was counted a few times. V is TRBV6-5 and J is TRBJ2-7; 7 bases match TRBD2. CDR3 length equals 14 residues. V shed 7 bases and J 3 bases; nucleotides not matched to a gene: 9. In germline, CDR1 is MNHEY, CDR2 SVGAGI. The CDR3 region is CASTVPGGRYEQYF. The CDR3 DNA sequence: TGTGCCAGCACCGTACCGGGGGGACGCTACGAGCAGTACTTC.

The chain is built from TRBV9 and TRBJ2-7; maybe TRBD2 (6 bases). Trimming took off 3 bases at V and 2 bases at J, with 15 bases between the two ends. Germline CDR1 reads SGDLS; CDR2 reads YYNGEE. CDR3 length equals 15 residues. The CDR3, as DNA: TGTGCCAGCAGCGAGGGAAGCGGGTACCCCTACGAGCAGTACTTC. Translating it yields CASSEGSGYPYEQYF.

The chain employs TRBV21-1 and TRBJ2-6; the D call in the table, TRBD2, was not verified against the DNA. TRBV21-1 is reported as a pseudogene. CDR3 length equals 18 residues. CDR3: CASSKGASGDSGANVLTF. DNA for the CDR3: TGTGCCAGCAGCAAAGGGGCTAGCGGGGACTCTGGGGCCAACGTCCTGACTTTC.

The chain's CDR3 is CASSVGGGTLYEQYF. DNA of the CDR3: TGTGCCAGCAGCGTAGGAGGAGGGACCCTCTACGAGCAGTACTTC. This rearrangement joins TRBV9 to TRBJ2-7; a possible D gene is TRBD2 (6 bases). V lost 0 bases and J lost 3, with 13 bases in between. This CDR3 is built from 15 residues. Germline V gives CDR1 SGDLS, CDR2 YYNGEE. Complete variable domain (other parts from reference TRBV9 and TRBJ2-7): DSGVTQTPKHLITATGQRVTLRCSPRSGDLSVYWYQQSLDQGLQFLIQYYNGEERAKGNILERFSAQQFPDLHSELNLSSLELGDSALYFCASSVGGGTLYEQYFGPGTRLTVT.

The chain is built from TRBV4-1 and TRBJ1-2, with a possible D match to TRBD1 (5 bases). Germline V gene lookup returns CDR1 MGHRA and CDR2 YSYEKL. V lost 0 bases to trimming and J lost 5 bases, with 10 bases between them. CDR3 size: 14 residues. CDR3 loop: CASSQEREGYGYTF. The CDR3 region has the DNA TGCGCCAGCAGCCAAGAAAGGGAGGGGTATGGCTACACCTTC.

The rearrangement uses TRBV7-9 and TRBJ1-3; D is ambiguous. This CDR3 is 15 amino acids long. Trimming cost V 1 base and J 0 bases, with 7 bases left between them. Germline CDR1 and CDR2: SEHNR and FQNEAQ (reference sequence). In DNA form, the CDR3 reads TGTGCCAGCAGCTTAGGACAAAGCTCTGGAAACACCATATATTTT. Its protein is CASSLGQSSGNTIYF.

The chain recombines TRBV19 with TRBJ2-7; 7 nucleotides line up with TRBD2. Trimming took 4 bases from V and 0 from J; bases not matched to a gene: 3. This CDR3 comprises 14 residues. Germline V gene data show CDR1 as LNHDA and CDR2 as SQIVND (reference sequence). The CDR3 is CASSTAGSSYEQYF. The CDR3 nucleotides read TGTGCCAGTAGTACAGCGGGGAGCTCCTACGAGCAGTACTTC.

J is TRBJ1-2 and V is TRBV6-6, with D unresolved. Germline V gene data show CDR1 as MNHNY and CDR2 as SVGAGI (reference sequence). V lost 4 bases, J lost 4 bases, and 13 bases lay in between. This CDR3 region has 14 residues. This CDR3 reads CASSSGAGSYGYTF. The CDR3 DNA reads as TGTGCCAGCAGTTCTGGTGCGGGGTCCTATGGCTACACCTTC.

V gene TRBV27 combines with J gene TRBJ2-1, with no clear D. Per germline, CDR1 MNHEY and CDR2 SMNVEV (reference sequence). The CDR3 loop spans 11 amino acids. V lost 8 bases and J lost 7, with 9 bases in between. Written as DNA, the CDR3 is TGTGCCAGCCCTCAGGAGAATGAGCAGTTCTTC. It is translated as CASPQENEQFF.